This T cell receptor beta chain was retrieved from a study of T-cell memory formation after mild COVID-19. Across the study: TCR clusters mostly belonged to single donors.

TCRdb redid the calling of the 5' RACE reads with MiXCR, one entry per CDR3 protein. Of 250,000 to 300,000 distinct CDR3 sequences listed, about 16% are singletons. Study-level results: The appearance of some responding clones in pre-infection memory suggested that cross-reactive memory joined. Clones contracting over day 15 to 85 were CD4/CD8 balanced, with later expanders leaning CD4+. Contracting CD4+ clones were located mainly in CM and EM, and CD8+ clones in EMRA.

The CDR3 has 13 residues. Trimming cost V 9 bases and J 3 bases, with 14 bases left between them. Germline-derived CDR1 and CDR2 are MNHEY and SVGEGT. As regards this clonotype: Its antigen is unidentified.

This chain links TRBV6-2 or TRBV6-3 with TRBJ1-2; D may be TRBD1 (5 bases). This sequence originates from a man aged 18 to 30 who had mild COVID-19 (a few samples of this study predate the infection). Cell type and time point are not known. What was sequenced was PBMCs or a T cell subset sorted from them (not recorded which). The CDR3 spells CASRTTAYYGYTF. CDR3 DNA sequence: TGTGCCAGTAGGACGACAGCCTACTATGGCTACACCTTC.